The entry below describes one T cell receptor (beta chain). The data belong to a study of tumor-infiltrating lymphocytes in localized non-small cell lung cancer. This CDR3 spans 15 amino acids. Germline V CDR1 and CDR2: MGHRA, YSYEKL. With 6 bases clipped from V and 1 base from J, the junction kept 7 bases outside the gene matches. Some clones are missing from TCRdb's copy, which holds only in-frame ones; the method was immunoSEQ multiplex PCR. The profile covers 20,000 to 25,000 clones, with 70% to 80% appearing a single time and 3.4% taken by the ten largest. The sample was lung tumor tissue. The sequence derives from a human donor with non-small cell lung cancer. The chain has TRBV4-1 and TRBJ2-7; 9 positions match TRBD1. CDR3 residues: CASSLGDRDSYEQYF. CDR3 DNA sequence: TGCGCCAGCAGTTTGGGGGACAGGGATTCCTACGAGCAGTACTTC.